Following are 23 T cell receptor beta chains from one sample sequenced in a study of T cells after yellow fever vaccination. From the 5' RACE reads, TCRdb called clonotypes with MiXCR, one entry per CDR3 protein. Of about 120,000 distinct CDR3 sequences listed, approximately 8.4% are singletons. The source material was CD8+ T cells sorted from PBMCs, sampled 45 days after the yellow fever booster vaccination. Receptors were obtained from a man younger than 45 who received the YFV17D yellow fever vaccine.

This clonotype occurred many times. The V gene is TRBV27, the J gene TRBJ1-6; D might be TRBD1 (5 bases). The CDR3 totals 14 residues. Germline-derived CDR1 and CDR2 are MNHEY and SMNVEV (reference sequence). The ends were cut back, 6 bases at V and 7 bases at J, with 13 bases in the middle. The CDR3 DNA reads as TGTGCCAGCAGACCCGGGACGGAGAATTCACCCCTCCACTTT. Its protein is CASRPGTENSPLHF.

This clonotype was seen at least ten times. Written as DNA, the CDR3 is TGTGCCAGCCTTGGTTGGGGTGGGCAAGAGACCCAGTACTTC. As protein: CASLGWGGQETQYF. V usage is TRBV28 and J usage is TRBJ2-5; D is unresolved. The V gene lost 8 bases and the J gene lost 2 bases, with 15 bases spanning the gap. The germline V gene encodes CDR1 MDHEN and CDR2 SYDVKM. This CDR3 comprises 14 residues. Using reference TRBV28 and TRBJ2-5 for the parts outside the CDR3, the full variable domain is DVKVTQSSRYLVKRTGEKVFLECVQDMDHENMFWYRQDPGLGLRLIYFSYDVKMKEKGDIPEGYSVSREKKERFSLILESASTNQTSMYLCASLGWGGQETQYFGPGTRLLVL.

This clonotype has ten or more counts. The rearrangement uses TRBV27 and TRBJ2-1; the match to TRBD2 covers 8 bases. V gave up 6 bases and J gave up 6 bases; unmatched junction bases: 10. Germline V CDR1 and CDR2: MNHEY, SMNVEV (reference sequence). CDR3 length equals 15 residues. CDR3 loop: CASRDGLASANEQFF. In DNA, the CDR3 is TGTGCCAGCAGGGACGGACTAGCTTCTGCCAATGAGCAGTTCTTC.

This clonotype came up a few times. This sequence joins TRBV12-3 or TRBV12-4 and TRBJ2-7; D might be TRBD2 (6 bases). The CDR3 covers 14 residues. Trimming took off 4 bases at V and 3 bases at J, with 13 bases between the two ends. CDR3 bases: TGTGCCAGCAGTTACTCGACTAGGCGCTACGAGCAGTACTTC. It specifies CASSYSTRRYEQYF.

This rearrangement joins TRBV6-5 to TRBJ1-5; TRBD1 aligns across 9 bases. Trimming removed 2 bases from V and 3 bases from J; junction bases left unmatched: 8. From germline, CDR1 is MNHEY and CDR2 SVGAGI. This CDR3 has 17 amino acids. The CDR3 here is CASSYNRDRVFNQPQHF. In DNA form, the CDR3 reads TGTGCCAGCAGTTACAACCGGGACAGGGTATTCAATCAGCCCCAGCATTTT.

CDR3 nucleotide sequence: TGTGCCAGCAGCCACGGACTAGCGGATCAAGAGACCCAGTACTTC. As protein: CASSHGLADQETQYF. This rearrangement joins TRBV28 to TRBJ2-5, with 10 bases aligning to TRBD2. The V gene end was trimmed by 6 bases and the J gene end by 2 bases; junction bases not matched to a gene: 6. The CDR3 length is 15 residues. The germline CDR1 and CDR2 sequences are MDHEN and SYDVKM. Supplemented by reference TRBV28 and TRBJ2-5, the full variable domain reads DVKVTQSSRYLVKRTGEKVFLECVQDMDHENMFWYRQDPGLGLRLIYFSYDVKMKEKGDIPEGYSVSREKKERFSLILESASTNQTSMYLCASSHGLADQETQYFGPGTRLLVL.

This clonotype was observed many times. The chain recombines TRBV20-1 with TRBJ2-7; possible D gene TRBD2, 6 bases. The CDR3 is 14 amino acids. V lost 0 bases to trimming and J lost 0 bases, with 9 bases between them. In germline, CDR1 is DFQATT, CDR2 SNEGSKA (reference sequence). CDR3 in amino acids: CSARDSGRSYEQYF. CDR3 nucleotides: TGCAGTGCTAGAGATAGCGGCCGCTCCTACGAGCAGTACTTC.

This clonotype was seen many times. V is TRBV6-5 and J is TRBJ2-1; 12 nucleotides match TRBD2. Germline CDR1 and CDR2: MNHEY and SVGAGI. The CDR3 sequence is 16 residues long. V lost 6 bases to trimming and J lost 8 bases; unmatched junction nucleotides: 11. The CDR3 DNA follows: TGTGCCAGCAGCCCCGGACTAGCGGGGAGGGGTCATGAGCAGTTCTTC. Translated: CASSPGLAGRGHEQFF.

This clonotype was detected many times. For the CDR3, the DNA is TGTGCCATCGGAAAGGACGCTGACAATGAGCAGTTCTTC. Translating gives CAIGKDADNEQFF. This chain connects TRBV10-3 to TRBJ2-1; D not certain. This CDR3 is 13 amino acids long. V was clipped by 8 bases and J by 5 bases, with 13 bases between them. Germline loops: CDR1 ENHRY, CDR2 SYGVKD.

This clonotype was recorded at least ten times. The chain links TRBV12-3 or TRBV12-4 to TRBJ1-1; 8 bases agree with TRBD1. This CDR3 contains 14 residues. J gave up 3 bases and V 6 bases, and 6 bases lay outside the gene matches. The CDR3 sequence is CASRSLDRDTEAFF. In DNA, the CDR3 is TGTGCCAGCAGGTCCCTGGACAGGGACACTGAAGCTTTCTTT.

This clonotype was detected ten times or more. This chain connects TRBV2 to TRBJ2-1, with D possibly TRBD2 on 6 matching bases. V lost 7 bases and J lost 4, with 14 bases in between. The germline V gene has CDR1 SNHLY and CDR2 FYNNEI. The length of the CDR3 is 14 residues. The CDR3 region has the DNA TGTGCCAGCAACCCAGCGGCGGGGTACAATGAGCAGTTCTTC. Its protein product is CASNPAAGYNEQFF.

This clonotype has just a few counts. The J gene is TRBJ2-5, the V gene TRBV5-1, with 8 bases matching TRBD2. The CDR3 consists of 16 residues. CDR1 SGHRS and CDR2 YFSETQ come from the germline V gene. After removal of 2 bases from V and 5 bases from J, the junction contained 11 bases not matched to a gene. CDR3 amino acids: CASSFLVAGGAETQYF. CDR3 sequence (DNA): TGCGCCAGCAGCTTTCTCGTGGCGGGAGGCGCTGAGACCCAGTACTTC.

This clonotype has ten or more counts. The rearrangement uses TRBV6-2 or TRBV6-3 and TRBJ2-2, with 10 bases fitting TRBD1. The length of the CDR3 is 15 residues. Germline loops: CDR1 MNHEY, CDR2 SVGEGT. V trimming: 8 bases; J trimming: 4 bases; junction bases outside the gene matches: 7. The chain's CDR3 is CASRRDRGGTGELFF. CDR3 DNA sequence: TGTGCCAGCCGCCGGGACAGGGGCGGCACCGGGGAGCTGTTTTTT.

This clonotype has a count of ten or more. V usage is TRBV4-3 and J usage is TRBJ2-7; weak D call: TRBD1 (7 bases). The CDR3 length is 13 residues. The germline V and J ends were trimmed by 4 bases and 5 bases, with 12 bases remaining between them. Germline V gene sequence: CDR1 LGHNA, CDR2 YSLEER. The DNA of the CDR3 is TGCGCCAGCAGCCCTCAGGGGGAGGACGAGCAGTACTTC. Translating gives CASSPQGEDEQYF.

With respect to this clonotype: A much more abundant neighbour one base away suggests this may be a read error. V usage is TRBV28 and J usage is TRBJ2-4, with D unclear. There are 13 residues in the CDR3. V lost 5 bases to trimming and J lost 5 bases, with 10 bases between them. Germline lookup yields CDR1 MDHEN and CDR2 SYDVKM. DNA of the CDR3: TGTGCCAGCAGTGTCACTCCTGAAAACATTCAGTACTTC. Protein product: CASSVTPENIQYF. Filled out from reference TRBV28 and TRBJ2-4, the complete variable domain reads DVKVTQSSRYLVKRTGEKVFLECVQDMDHENMFWYRQDPGLGLRLIYFSYDVKMKEKGDIPEGYSVSREKKERFSLILESASTNQTSMYLCASSVTPENIQYFGAGTRLSVL.

The rearrangement joins TRBV7-2 to TRBJ1-3; 8 nucleotides agree with TRBD1. The CDR3 spans 16 residues. J gave up 0 bases and V 3 bases, and 4 bases lay outside the gene matches. Looked up from germline, CDR1 is SGHTA and CDR2 is FQGNSA. CDR3 sequence: CASSFLDRGSGNTIYF. CDR3 sequence (DNA): TGTGCCAGCAGCTTCTTAGACAGGGGCTCTGGAAACACCATATATTTT.

In this sample, this clonotype turned up many times. The chain uses TRBV7-9 and TRBJ2-5, with D tentatively TRBD1 or TRBD2 (5 bases each). CDR1 and CDR2 (germline): SEHNR, FQNEAQ (reference sequence). V gave up 5 bases and J gave up 7 bases, with 20 bases separating them. This CDR3 spans 15 amino acids. The CDR3 sequence: CASSIEGPRKTTQYF. The CDR3 nucleotides are TGTGCCAGCAGCATAGAGGGACCACGCAAGACGACCCAGTACTTC.

The J gene is TRBJ2-7, the V gene TRBV29-1; TRBD1 agrees at 10 bases. CDR1 SQVTM and CDR2 ANQGSEA come from the germline V gene. The CDR3 sequence is 13 residues long. J lost 4 bases, V lost 7 bases, and 7 bases had no gene match. CDR3 coding DNA: TGCAGCGCCCGGCGGGGACAGGGGTACGAGCAGTACTTC. Translation gives CSARRGQGYEQYF.

The chain joins TRBV5-4 to TRBJ2-5; maybe TRBD2 (5 bases). In germline, CDR1 is SGHNT, CDR2 YYREEE (reference sequence). Trimming cost V 3 bases and J 0 bases, with 15 bases left between them. There are 16 residues in the CDR3. The CDR3 is CASSSLLTGNQETQYF. The DNA for the CDR3 is TGTGCCAGCAGCTCATTACTAACCGGGAACCAAGAGACCCAGTACTTC.

This clonotype was counted only a few times. The rearrangement joins TRBV28 to TRBJ2-3, with unresolved D. Germline CDR1 MDHEN, CDR2 SYDVKM. With 5 bases removed from V and 3 bases from J, the gap between germline ends came to 9 bases. CDR3 size: 13 residues. CDR3 nucleotides: TGTGCCAGCAGTCCCCCCCTTACAGATACGCAGTATTTT. Translating it yields CASSPPLTDTQYF.

The rearrangement links TRBV29-1 to TRBJ2-7; 7 nucleotides align to TRBD2. The germline CDR1 and CDR2 sequences are SQVTM and ANQGSEA. There are 13 residues in the CDR3. With 5 bases clipped from V and 0 bases from J, the junction kept 4 bases outside the gene matches. The CDR3 loop reads CSVKAGSSYEQYF. CDR3 in DNA: TGCAGCGTTAAAGCGGGAAGCTCCTACGAGCAGTACTTC.

CDR3 bases: TGTGCCACCAGCAGTGGAGGGTTCTACGAGCAGTACTTC. It specifies CATSSGGFYEQYF. The chain uses TRBV15 and TRBJ2-7; the D gene is possibly TRBD2 (6 bases). Germline loops: CDR1 LNHNV, CDR2 YYDKDF (reference sequence). The CDR3 runs to 13 residues. Trimming took 3 bases from V and 3 from J, leaving 9 bases between them.

This clonotype was recorded at least ten times. The V and J genes are TRBV9 and TRBJ2-1, with D possibly TRBD2 on 5 matching bases. V was pared by 3 bases and J by 8 bases, with 12 bases between. Germline CDR1 reads SGDLS; CDR2 reads YYNGEE. This CDR3 is built from 13 residues. CDR3 amino acids: CASSGPSSYEQFF. The CDR3 region has the DNA TGTGCCAGCAGCGGACCCTCTAGCTATGAGCAGTTCTTC.